This is a list of T cell receptor beta chains from one sample in a study of blood T cell repertoires in COVID-19. Sequenced by immunoSEQ multiplex PCR; TCRdb stores in-frame clones only, minus some. This table holds under 200,000 clones, more than 75% found once. The specimen was PBMCs or T cells enriched from blood (not recorded which). The receptors stem from a woman aged 45-65 years who had recovered from COVID-19. Both conserved end residues are part of each CDR3. A D gene is named only where the DNA matches it firmly. Rows give clone size only sometimes, using once, few, many, or a class for an expanded clone.

cdr3_nt,cdr3_aa,j_call,clone_size,d_call,v_call
TGTGCCAGCAGCTTAAGACCCGTGGGGGGAAATTCACCCCTCCACTTT,CASSLRPVGGNSPLHF,TRBJ1-6,.,.,TRBV7-8
TGTGCCAGCAGCTTGAAAGCAGGCGGGGGGCAAGAGACCCAGTACTTC,CASSLKAGGGQETQYF,TRBJ2-5,.,TRBD2,TRBV5-4
TGTGCCAGCAGCAGGACTCCGGCAGGGGGCTACCTAAACACTGAAGCTTTCTTT,CASSRTPAGGYLNTEAFF,TRBJ1-1,.,TRBD1,TRBV7-8
TGCGCCAGCAGCTTAGGGGGGACTAGCGTAAACTCCTACGAGCAGTACTTC,CASSLGGTSVNSYEQYF,TRBJ2-7,.,TRBD2,TRBV5-1
TGTGCCAGCAGCGATTTCCTAGCGGGGGGTGGCAATGAGCAGTTCTTC,CASSDFLAGGGNEQFF,TRBJ2-1,.,TRBD2,TRBV3-1/TRBV3-2
TGTGCCAGTAGTAACCGACAGGATGGCTACACCTTC,CASSNRQDGYTF,TRBJ1-2,.,.,TRBV19
TGCAGCGCCGGACAGGGGCGGGGCACTGAAGCTTTCTTT,CSAGQGRGTEAFF,TRBJ1-1,.,TRBD1,TRBV29-1
TGTGCCAGCAGTTCGGGGTCCCCGGGACAGGGATACGAGCAGTACTTC,CASSSGSPGQGYEQYF,TRBJ2-7,.,TRBD1,TRBV6-5
TGTGCCAGCAGTTACGACAGGGCGAACACTGAAGCTTTCTTT,CASSYDRANTEAFF,TRBJ1-1,.,TRBD1,TRBV6-6
TGTGCCAGCAGCCCCCGTTCCGGAGGGTACGAGCAGTACTTC,CASSPRSGGYEQYF,TRBJ2-7,.,.,TRBV3-1/TRBV3-2
TGTGCCAGCTGGCAGGGCCGTGATCAGCCCCAGCATTTT,CASWQGRDQPQHF,TRBJ1-5,once,.,TRBV2
TGTGCCACCACGGACAGGGGCAATCAGCCCCAGCATTTT,CATTDRGNQPQHF,TRBJ1-5,once,TRBD1,TRBV24-1
TGTGCCAGCAGCCCAAGGACAGTAGCTGAGCAGTTCTTC,CASSPRTVAEQFF,TRBJ2-1,.,.,TRBV7-9
TGTGCCACCAGTGATTTGCGACTAGCGGGGGGGTCCTACAATGAGCAGTTCTTC,CATSDLRLAGGSYNEQFF,TRBJ2-1,.,TRBD2,TRBV24-1
TGTGCCAGCAGTTTACAGGGGGCTCAGCCCCAGCATTTT,CASSLQGAQPQHF,TRBJ1-5,.,TRBD1,TRBV28
TGTGCCAGCAGCTCGCGGGCCAGCCCTGAGCAGTTCTTC,CASSSRASPEQFF,TRBJ2-1,.,.,TRBV11-1
TGCGCCAGCAGCTTGAGCTCGGGGGGTACCGGGGAGCTGTTTTTT,CASSLSSGGTGELFF,TRBJ2-2,.,TRBD2,TRBV5-1
TGTGCCACCCTTGATGGCGGGGGGGCCGTGGAGACCCAGTACTTC,CATLDGGGAVETQYF,TRBJ2-5,.,TRBD2,TRBV19
TGCGCCAGCAGCACGGACAGGGGAGGTTCACCCCTCCACTTT,CASSTDRGGSPLHF,TRBJ1-6,few,TRBD1,TRBV5-1
TGTGCCAGCAGCTTACTTGAGGGTCTGACTGAAGCTTTCTTT,CASSLLEGLTEAFF,TRBJ1-1,.,.,TRBV7-9
TGTGCCAGCAGCTTAGTACAGGGGTTTAACTATGGCTACACCTTC,CASSLVQGFNYGYTF,TRBJ1-2,once,TRBD1,TRBV7-9
TGCGCCAGCAGCCTTCACACGGGGACAGGGCCCCGTGCGCGCGGTCAGCCCCAGCATTTT,CASSLHTGTGPRARGQPQHF,TRBJ1-5,.,TRBD1,TRBV4-1
TGTGCCAGCAGCCACAGCGCGGGGGGTTTAGCCAAAAACATTCAGTACTTC,CASSHSAGGLAKNIQYF,TRBJ2-4,once,TRBD2,TRBV4-2
TGTGCCAGCAGCCAAGATTTGAGCGGGGGGTTTAATACGCAGTATTTT,CASSQDLSGGFNTQYF,TRBJ2-3,once,TRBD2,TRBV4-2
TGTGCCAGCAGCATCGGGGGGGCCAATGCAGATACGCAGTATTTT,CASSIGGANADTQYF,TRBJ2-3,.,TRBD2,TRBV7-2
TGTGCCAGCAGCTTAGGGACATTAAACACCGGGGAGCTGTTTTTT,CASSLGTLNTGELFF,TRBJ2-2,.,.,TRBV11-2
TGTGCCAGCAGCCCGCAACAGGGCCTCGAGCAGTACTTC,CASSPQQGLEQYF,TRBJ2-7,.,.,TRBV7-2
TGTGCCAGTAGTATGGGACAAATGAACACTGAAGCTTTCTTT,CASSMGQMNTEAFF,TRBJ1-1,.,.,TRBV19